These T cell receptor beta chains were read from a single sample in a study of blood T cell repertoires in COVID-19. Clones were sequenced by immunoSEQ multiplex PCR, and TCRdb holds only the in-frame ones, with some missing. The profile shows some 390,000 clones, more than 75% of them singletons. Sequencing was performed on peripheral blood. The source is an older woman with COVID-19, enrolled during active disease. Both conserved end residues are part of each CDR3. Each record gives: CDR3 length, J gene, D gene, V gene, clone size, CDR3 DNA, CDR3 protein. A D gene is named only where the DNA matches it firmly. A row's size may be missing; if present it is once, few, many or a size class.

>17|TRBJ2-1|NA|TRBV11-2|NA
TGTGCCAGCAGCTTAGGTTATAGCGGTCGCTCCTACAATGAGCAGTTCTTC
CASSLGYSGRSYNEQFF
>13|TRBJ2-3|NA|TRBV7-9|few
TGTGCCAGCAGCCCGCGGGGTTCAGATACGCAGTATTTT
CASSPRGSDTQYF
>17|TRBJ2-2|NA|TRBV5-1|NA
TGCGCCAGCAGCTTGCAGGCCTCAACCGGTTCCGTCGGGGAGCTGTTTTTT
CASSLQASTGSVGELFF
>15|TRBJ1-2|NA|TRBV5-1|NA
TGCGCCAGCAGCTTTGAGGGAGGGGGTAACTATGGCTACACCTTC
CASSFEGGGNYGYTF
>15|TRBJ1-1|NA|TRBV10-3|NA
TGTGCCATCAGTGAGTGGGCAGGTTCGAACACTGAAGCTTTCTTT
CAISEWAGSNTEAFF
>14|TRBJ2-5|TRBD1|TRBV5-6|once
TGTGCCAGCAGGCCGACAGGGGGCGGAGAGACCCAGTACTTC
CASRPTGGGETQYF
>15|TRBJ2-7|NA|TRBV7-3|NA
TGTGCCAGCAGCAGCCGATGGAGGGGGCTCTACGAGCAGTACTTC
CASSSRWRGLYEQYF
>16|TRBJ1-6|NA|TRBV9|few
TGTGCCAGCAGCACCGCGGGGGCCGGTAATAATTCACCCCTCCACTTT
CASSTAGAGNNSPLHF
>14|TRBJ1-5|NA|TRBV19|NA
TGTGCCAGCAGCAACCGGGACATCAATCAGCCCCAGCATTTT
CASSNRDINQPQHF
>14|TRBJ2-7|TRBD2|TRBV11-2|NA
TGTGCCAGCAGACATTCCGGACTAGCTACCGAGCAGTACTTC
CASRHSGLATEQYF
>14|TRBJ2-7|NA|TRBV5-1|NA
TGCGCCAGCAGCTCCGGTGGGGGGACCCCCCTCTCGTACTTC
CASSSGGGTPLSYF
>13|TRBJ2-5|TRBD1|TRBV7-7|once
TGTGCTAGCAGTCCGACAGGGCAAGAGACCCAGTACTTC
CASSPTGQETQYF
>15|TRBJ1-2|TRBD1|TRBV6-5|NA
TGTGCCAGCAGTTACTCGGGACAGAGACATAATGGCTACACCTTC
CASSYSGQRHNGYTF
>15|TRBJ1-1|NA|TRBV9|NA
TGTGCCAGCAGCGGATCAAACAGGGCCGGCACTGAAGCTTTCTTT
CASSGSNRAGTEAFF
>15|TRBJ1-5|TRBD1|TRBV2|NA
TGTGCCAGCAGTTCACAGGGGGTGAGCAATCAGCCCCAGCATTTT
CASSSQGVSNQPQHF
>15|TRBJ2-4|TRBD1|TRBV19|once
TGTGCCAGTAGTAATGGACAGGGATCCAAAAACATTCAGTACTTC
CASSNGQGSKNIQYF
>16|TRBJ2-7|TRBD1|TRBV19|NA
TGTGCCAGTAGTATCGGCCCCGGGACAGTCTCCTACGAGCAGTACTTC
CASSIGPGTVSYEQYF
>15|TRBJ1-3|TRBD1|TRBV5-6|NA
TGTGCCAGCAGCCCCGGGACAGGGGTGGGAAACACCATATATTTT
CASSPGTGVGNTIYF
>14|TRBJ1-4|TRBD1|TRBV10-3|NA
TGTGCCATCAGTGCCGGGACAGGGGACGAAAAACTGTTTTTT
CAISAGTGDEKLFF
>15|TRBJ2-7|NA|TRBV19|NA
TGTGCCAGTAGTATCCCGGACAAAGGCTCCTACGAGCAGTACTTC
CASSIPDKGSYEQYF
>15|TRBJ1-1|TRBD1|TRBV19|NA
TGTGCCAGTAGTATAGGAGGGGACAGGTACACTGAAGCTTTCTTT
CASSIGGDRYTEAFF
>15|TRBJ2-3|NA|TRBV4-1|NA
TGCGCCAGCAGCCTAGGGGGTGTAAGCACAGATACGCAGTATTTT
CASSLGGVSTDTQYF
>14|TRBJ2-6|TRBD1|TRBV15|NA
TGTGCCACCAGCCCTGGATCGGACAGGGCCTCACTGACTTTC
CATSPGSDRASLTF
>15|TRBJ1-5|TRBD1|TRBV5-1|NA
TGCGCCAGCAGCTTGTCGACAGGGGGCAGTCAGCCCCAGCATTTT
CASSLSTGGSQPQHF
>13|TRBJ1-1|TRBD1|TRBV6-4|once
TGTGCCAGCAGTGAGACAGGGAGTACTGAAGCTTTCTTT
CASSETGSTEAFF
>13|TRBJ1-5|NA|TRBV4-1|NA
TGCGCCAGCAGTAGTCAGGACAATCAGCCCCAGCATTTT
CASSSQDNQPQHF
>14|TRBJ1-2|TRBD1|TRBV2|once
TGTGCCAGCAGTGAAGAGGGGGCGATTTATGGCTACACCTTC
CASSEEGAIYGYTF
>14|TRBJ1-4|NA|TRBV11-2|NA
TGTGCCAGCAGTCGGCTACAGGGCGGCGAAAAACTGTTTTTT
CASSRLQGGEKLFF
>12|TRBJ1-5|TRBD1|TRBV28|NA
TGTGCCAGCAACAGGGGTCCGGAGCCCCAGCATTTT
CASNRGPEPQHF
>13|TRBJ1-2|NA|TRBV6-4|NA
TGTGCCAGCAGGAACAGTTCATCCTATGGCTACACCTTC
CASRNSSSYGYTF
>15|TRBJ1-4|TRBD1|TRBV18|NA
TGTGCCAGCTCGTCCGGACAGGCAACTAATGAAAAACTGTTTTTT
CASSSGQATNEKLFF
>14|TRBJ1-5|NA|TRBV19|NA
TGTGCCAGTAGTAAGCGGGACGGTAATCAGCCCCAGCATTTT
CASSKRDGNQPQHF
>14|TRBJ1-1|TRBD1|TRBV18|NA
TGTGCCAGCTCAACAACAGGGGATTACACTGAAGCTTTCTTT
CASSTTGDYTEAFF
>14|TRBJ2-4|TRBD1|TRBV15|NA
TGTGCCACCAGCACTCTCGACAGGGAGAACATTCAGTACTTC
CATSTLDRENIQYF
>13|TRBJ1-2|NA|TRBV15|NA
TGTGCCACCAGCCCCGGGGCTAACTATGGCTACACCTTC
CATSPGANYGYTF
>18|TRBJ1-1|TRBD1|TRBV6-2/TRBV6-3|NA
TGTGCCAGCAGTTACTCCCGCCACAGGGGGCTCGAGAGCACTGAAGCTTTCTTT
CASSYSRHRGLESTEAFF
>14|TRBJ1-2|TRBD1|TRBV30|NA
TGTGCCTGGAGATTTGCAGGGGGGACCTATGGCTACACCTTC
CAWRFAGGTYGYTF
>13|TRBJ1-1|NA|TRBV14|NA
TGTGCCAGCAGCCAAGCGTTGAACACTGAAGCTTTCTTT
CASSQALNTEAFF
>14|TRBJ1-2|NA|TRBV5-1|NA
TGCGCCAGCAGCTTGGAAACACGGAGCTATGGCTACACCTTC
CASSLETRSYGYTF
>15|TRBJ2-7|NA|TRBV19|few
TGTGCCAGCCGATACCGGGACTTCCCTACCTACGAGCAGTACTTC
CASRYRDFPTYEQYF
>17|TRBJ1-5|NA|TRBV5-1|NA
TGCGCCAGCAGCTTAACCCGGGACAATTATAGCAATCAGCCCCAGCATTTT
CASSLTRDNYSNQPQHF
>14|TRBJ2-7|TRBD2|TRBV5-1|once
TGCGCCAGCAGCTCAACTAGCGGGAGTTACGAGCAGTACTTC
CASSSTSGSYEQYF
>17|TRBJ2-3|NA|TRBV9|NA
TGTGCCAGCAGCCCAAGACAGGCCGCCTTTAGCACAGATACGCAGTATTTT
CASSPRQAAFSTDTQYF
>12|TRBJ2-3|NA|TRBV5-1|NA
TGCGCCAGCAGGTCCAACCACAATACGCAGTATTTT
CASRSNHNTQYF
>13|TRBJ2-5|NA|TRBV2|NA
TGTGCCAGCAGTCAGGGGGGCCAAGAGACCCAGTACTTC
CASSQGGQETQYF
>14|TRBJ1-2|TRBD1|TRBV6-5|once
TGTGCCAGCAACTTCCTAGACAGGGGTAAGGGCTACACCTTC
CASNFLDRGKGYTF
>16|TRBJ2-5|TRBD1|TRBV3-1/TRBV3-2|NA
TGTGCCAGCAGCCATGGGACAGTGGGGGTCAGGGAGACCCAGTACTTC
CASSHGTVGVRETQYF
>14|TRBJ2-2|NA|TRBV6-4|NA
TGTGCCAGCAGTGACCCTACTAGTACCGGGGAGCTGTTTTTT
CASSDPTSTGELFF
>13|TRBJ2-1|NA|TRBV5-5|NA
TGTGCCAGCAAACAGGGCTACTACAATGAGCAGTTCTTC
CASKQGYYNEQFF
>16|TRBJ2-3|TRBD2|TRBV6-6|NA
TGTGCCAGCAGTTTAGCCGGGACTAGCGGGGTTTATACGCAGTATTTT
CASSLAGTSGVYTQYF
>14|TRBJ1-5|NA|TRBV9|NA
TGTGCCAGCAGCGTAGCAGGGGAAAATCAGCCCCAGCATTTT
CASSVAGENQPQHF
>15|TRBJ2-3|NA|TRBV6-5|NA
TGTGCCAGCAGTCTCCGAGGTAGAGAGACAGATACGCAGTATTTT
CASSLRGRETDTQYF
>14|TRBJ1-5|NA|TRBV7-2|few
TGTGCCAGCAGCTTAGAACGGGGCAATCAGCCCCAGCATTTT
CASSLERGNQPQHF
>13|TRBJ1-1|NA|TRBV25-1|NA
TGTGCCAGCATCCCCGGAGGCCGCACTGAAGCTTTCTTT
CASIPGGRTEAFF
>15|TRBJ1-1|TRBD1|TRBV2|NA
TGTGCCAGCAAGAAGACCGGGACAGTGAACACTGAAGCTTTCTTT
CASKKTGTVNTEAFF
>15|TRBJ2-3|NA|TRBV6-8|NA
TGTGCCGATGGACGAGGACGGGATAGCACAGATACGCAGTATTTT
CADGRGRDSTDTQYF
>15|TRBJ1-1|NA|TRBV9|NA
TGTGCCAGCAGCCCAGCCCCTTACAGGGACACTGAAGCTTTCTTT
CASSPAPYRDTEAFF
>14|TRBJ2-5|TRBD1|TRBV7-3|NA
TGTGCCAGCAGCTTAGGGACAGGCCAAGAGACCCAGTACTTC
CASSLGTGQETQYF
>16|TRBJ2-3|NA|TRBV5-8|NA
TGTGCCAGCAGCCCAAGGCTCGGGAGAAGGACAGATACGCAGTATTTT
CASSPRLGRRTDTQYF
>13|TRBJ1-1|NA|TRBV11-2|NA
TGTGCCAGCAGCGTTTCGGAGGGCACTGAAGCTTTCTTT
CASSVSEGTEAFF